The 22 T cell receptor beta chains given below trace back to one sample, sequenced in a study of cytomegalovirus exposure and HLA in healthy donors. A multiplex PCR was run with 60 Vbeta primers and 13 Jbeta primers. Here immunoSEQ multiplex PCR was the method, and the copy in TCRdb shows in-frame clones only, minus some. This table has about 190,000 clones, approximately 70% appearing once. Material for sequencing was PBMCs. All receptors come from a woman in her thirties in good health and CMV-seropositive.

The rearrangement joins TRBV10-1 to TRBJ2-5, with D possibly matching TRBD2 (6 bases). The CDR3 runs to 14 residues. Trimming shortened V by 0 bases and J by 5 bases, and 10 bases separated the two germline ends. CDR1 is WNHNN and CDR2 is SYGVQD in the germline V gene (reference sequence). The CDR3 bases are TGCGCCAGCAGTGAGTCGCGGGGCCGGGAGACCCAGTACTTC. Translation gives CASSESRGRETQYF.

The chain links TRBV4-1 to TRBJ1-1; D perhaps matches TRBD1 (5 bases). CDR1 is MGHRA and CDR2 is YSYEKL in the germline V gene. The V end was cut by 1 base, the J end by 0 bases, with 6 bases between. The CDR3 runs 14 residues. CDR3 DNA: TGCGCCAGCAGCCAAGTAGGGGTGAACACTGAAGCTTTCTTT. As protein: CASSQVGVNTEAFF.

DNA of the CDR3: TGTGCCAGCAGCTCGGGACAGGGGGCAAGCAATGAGCAGTTCTTC. Protein product: CASSSGQGASNEQFF. The chain combines TRBV11-3 with TRBJ2-1; 12 nucleotides agree with TRBD1. The junction had 4 bases not matched to a gene; V was cut back by 4 bases and J by 6 bases. This CDR3 has 15 amino acids. Germline CDR1 reads SGHNT; CDR2 reads YENEEA.

The sample holds one count of this clone. The chain joins TRBV29-1 to TRBJ2-2; D perhaps matches TRBD2 (5 bases). With 3 bases removed from V and 3 bases from J, the gap between germline ends came to 29 bases. Germline assignment: CDR1 SQVTM and CDR2 ANQGSEA. There are 20 residues in the CDR3. In DNA form, the CDR3 reads TGCAGCGTTGAGGTGGGCCACAACAGACCACGACTGAGGGACACCGGGGAGCTGTTTTTT. Translating gives CSVEVGHNRPRLRDTGELFF.

The chain joins TRBV4-1 to TRBJ1-2; 12 bases align to TRBD1. J lost 8 bases, V lost 0 bases, and 10 bases had no gene match. The CDR3 spans 17 residues. Germline V CDR1 and CDR2: MGHRA, YSYEKL. As DNA, the CDR3 is TGCGCCAGCAGCCAAGATCCGGGACAGGGGGCGCGAAGGGGCTACACCTTC. Protein sequence: CASSQDPGQGARRGYTF.

The chain combines TRBV5-4 with TRBJ2-3; no definite D call. CDR3 length: 14 residues. Germline V gene lookup returns CDR1 SGHNT and CDR2 YYREEE (reference sequence). The germline V and J ends were trimmed by 4 bases and 0 bases, with 9 bases remaining between them. The chain's CDR3 is CASSRYLSTDTQYF. CDR3 nucleotides: TGTGCCAGCAGCCGGTACCTAAGCACAGATACGCAGTATTTT.

This clone showed up just once. This chain joins TRBV6-5 and TRBJ2-1, with D tentatively TRBD2 (6 bases). V was pared by 2 bases and J by 8 bases, with 10 bases between. The CDR3 runs 13 residues. The germline V gene encodes CDR1 MNHEY and CDR2 SVGAGI. Here the CDR3 DNA reads TGTGCCAGCAGTTACCGGGGGAAGTATGAGCAGTTCTTC. Encoded protein: CASSYRGKYEQFF.

The chain uses TRBV5-4 and TRBJ2-7; 8 nucleotides match TRBD2. Germline trimming cut 4 bases from V and 5 bases from J; bases unmatched to any gene: 8. The germline V gene encodes CDR1 SGHNT and CDR2 YYREEE (reference sequence). This CDR3 has 14 residues. The CDR3 reads CASSGGTSIDEQYF. The CDR3 DNA reads as TGTGCCAGCAGCGGCGGGACTAGTATAGACGAGCAGTACTTC.

With regard to this clone: Other DNA sequences in this sample translate to the same CDR3. The rearrangement uses TRBV6-1 and TRBJ2-5; D not resolved. The J call may be faulty, since TRBJ2-7 better matches the DNA end. The germline V gene has CDR1 MNHNS and CDR2 SASEGT. The CDR3 runs 12 residues. The CDR3 loop reads CASSGSSYEQYF. Here the CDR3 DNA reads TGTGCCAGCAGTGGAAGCTCCTACGAGCAGTACTTC.

V and J are TRBV4-1 and TRBJ1-4, with D perhaps TRBD1 (5 bases). CDR3 length equals 15 residues. Germline lookup yields CDR1 MGHRA and CDR2 YSYEKL. V gave up 8 bases and J gave up 7 bases, with 20 bases separating them. The CDR3 spells CASGPVSGLGEKLFF. In DNA, the CDR3 is TGCGCCAGCGGCCCCGTATCAGGGCTCGGTGAAAAACTGTTTTTT.

This clone was found a few times. The CDR3 reads CASSLGGGLQQETQYF. The CDR3 DNA follows: TGTGCCAGCAGCTTGGGAGGGGGCTTACAACAAGAGACCCAGTACTTC. The chain combines TRBV5-5 with TRBJ2-5; TRBD1 agrees at 7 bases. Germline loops: CDR1 SGHKS, CDR2 YYEKEE (reference sequence). CDR3 length: 16 residues. Unmatched junction bases numbered 7, after V lost 0 bases and J lost 2 bases. Variable domain in full (rest from reference TRBV5-5 and TRBJ2-5): DAGVTQSPTHLIKTRGQQVTLRCSPISGHKSVSWYQQVLGQGPQFIFQYYEKEERGRGNFPDRFSARQFPNYSSELNVNALLLGDSALYLCASSLGGGLQQETQYFGPGTRLLVL.

The rearrangement links TRBV10-3 to TRBJ2-3; TRBD2 matches at 11 bases. J was trimmed by 2 bases and V by 2 bases; bases with no gene match: 3. This CDR3 is built from 16 residues. Looked up from germline, CDR1 is ENHRY and CDR2 is SYGVKD. The CDR3: CAISEASGGYTDTQYF. The CDR3 region has the DNA TGTGCCATCAGTGAGGCTAGCGGGGGGTACACAGATACGCAGTATTTT.

The rearrangement links TRBV27 to TRBJ1-2; 9 nucleotides agree with TRBD1. The V and J ends lost 2 bases and 6 bases, in that order; junction bases with no gene match: 13. CDR1 MNHEY and CDR2 SMNVEV come from the germline V gene (reference sequence). The CDR3 runs 17 residues. DNA for the CDR3: TGTGCCAGCAGTTTACGACCCCATCCGGGACAGGGAAATGGCTACACCTTC. Translation: CASSLRPHPGQGNGYTF.

The chain has TRBV6-5 and TRBJ1-6; D is possibly TRBD1 (6 bases). The germline V gene has CDR1 MNHEY and CDR2 SVGAGI. This CDR3 contains 14 residues. Between the trimmed V and J ends, which lost 4 bases and 9 bases, there was a span of 13 bases. CDR3 residues: CASSSAPGASPLHF. The CDR3 nucleotides read TGTGCCAGCAGTTCCGCCCCAGGGGCTTCACCCCTCCACTTT.

This rearrangement joins TRBV13 to TRBJ2-7; 9 nucleotides match TRBD2. There are 15 residues in the CDR3. Germline assignment: CDR1 PRHDT and CDR2 FYEKMQ (reference sequence). The ends lost 3 bases at V and 3 bases at J; junction bases unmatched: 6. The CDR3 sequence: CASSLGGRADYEQYF. In nucleotides, the CDR3 is TGTGCCAGCAGCTTGGGCGGGAGGGCCGACTACGAGCAGTACTTC.

CDR3 protein: CATAEAGYTF. DNA of the CDR3: TGTGCCACAGCGGAGGCTGGCTACACCTTC. The chain employs TRBV7-8 and TRBJ1-2, with no clear D. This CDR3 comprises 10 residues. The V end lost 10 bases, the J end lost 7 bases, and 10 bases lay between the germline ends. Per germline, CDR1 SGHVS and CDR2 FQNEAQ.

The chain joins TRBV10-3 to TRBJ1-2; D unclear. From germline, CDR1 is ENHRY and CDR2 SYGVKD. V lost 8 bases and J 1 base, leaving 8 bases between the germline ends. CDR3 size: 12 residues. The CDR3 region is CAIAAFNYGYTF. In DNA, the CDR3 is TGTGCCATCGCGGCGTTTAACTATGGCTACACCTTC.

CDR3 DNA: TGCGCCAGCAGCTTGGTCGGGACAGAGTACAATGAGCAGTTCTTC. Protein: CASSLVGTEYNEQFF. The chain has TRBV5-1 and TRBJ2-1; 7 bases line up with TRBD1. CDR1 is SGHRS, CDR2 YFSETQ, per germline. The CDR3 sequence is 15 residues long. Trimming took 0 bases from V and 4 from J; bases not matched to a gene: 4.

The V call is TRBV11-2, the J call TRBJ2-7; D gene ambiguous. Germline-derived CDR1 and CDR2 are SGHAT and FQNNGV. With 4 bases removed from V and 0 bases from J, the gap between germline ends came to 10 bases. The CDR3 contains 14 residues. CDR3 region: CASSWRGSSYEQYF. The CDR3 nucleotides are TGTGCCAGCAGCTGGAGAGGCAGCTCCTACGAGCAGTACTTC.

The J gene is TRBJ2-5, the V gene TRBV19; no reliable D call. Looked up from germline, CDR1 is LNHDA and CDR2 is SQIVND (reference sequence). V lost 2 bases and J lost 4, with 8 bases in between. There are 13 residues in the CDR3. The CDR3 DNA sequence: TGTGCCAGTAGTATAATTGGCGGAGAGACCCAGTACTTC. Amino acid sequence: CASSIIGGETQYF.

The rearrangement uses TRBV5-1 and TRBJ1-1; 8 bases line up with TRBD1. V shed 1 base and J 3 bases; nucleotides not matched to a gene: 5. This CDR3 has 15 amino acids. Per germline, CDR1 SGHRS and CDR2 YFSETQ. The CDR3 region has the DNA TGCGCCAGCAGCTTGTATACAGGGGGAGACACTGAAGCTTTCTTT. Protein sequence: CASSLYTGGDTEAFF. Together with reference TRBV5-1 and TRBJ1-1, the CDR3 gives the full variable domain: KAGVTQTPRYLIKTRGQQVTLSCSPISGHRSVSWYQQTPGQGLQFLFEYFSETQRNKGNFPGRFSGRQFSNSRSEMNVSTLELGDSALYLCASSLYTGGDTEAFFGQGTRLTVV.

The chain is built from TRBV10-3 and TRBJ1-1; possible D gene TRBD1, 5 bases. CDR1 is ENHRY and CDR2 is SYGVKD in the germline V gene. Trimming removed 0 bases at V and 0 bases at J, with 14 bases between. CDR3 length equals 17 residues. The CDR3 loop reads CAISESKGVSMNTEAFF. The CDR3 DNA reads TGTGCCATCAGTGAGTCGAAAGGGGTAAGCATGAACACTGAAGCTTTCTTT.